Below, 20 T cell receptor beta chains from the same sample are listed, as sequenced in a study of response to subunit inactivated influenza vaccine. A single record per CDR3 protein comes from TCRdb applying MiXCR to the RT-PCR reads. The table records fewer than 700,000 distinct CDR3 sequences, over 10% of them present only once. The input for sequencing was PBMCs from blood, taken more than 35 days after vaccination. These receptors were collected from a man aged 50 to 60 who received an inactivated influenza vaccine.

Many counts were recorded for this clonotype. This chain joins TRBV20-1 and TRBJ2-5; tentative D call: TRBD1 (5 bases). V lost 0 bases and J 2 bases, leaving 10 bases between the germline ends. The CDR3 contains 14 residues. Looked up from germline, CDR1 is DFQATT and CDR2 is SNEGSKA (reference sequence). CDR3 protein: CSARDPDSQETQYF. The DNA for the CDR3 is TGCAGTGCTAGAGATCCCGACAGTCAAGAGACCCAGTACTTC.

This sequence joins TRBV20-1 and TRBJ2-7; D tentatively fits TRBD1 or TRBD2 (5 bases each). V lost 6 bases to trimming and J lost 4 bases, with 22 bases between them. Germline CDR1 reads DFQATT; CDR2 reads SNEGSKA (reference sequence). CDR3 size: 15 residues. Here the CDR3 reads CSADPFEQGGYEQYF. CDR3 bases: TGCAGTGCGGACCCTTTTGAGCAGGGCGGGTACGAGCAGTACTTC.

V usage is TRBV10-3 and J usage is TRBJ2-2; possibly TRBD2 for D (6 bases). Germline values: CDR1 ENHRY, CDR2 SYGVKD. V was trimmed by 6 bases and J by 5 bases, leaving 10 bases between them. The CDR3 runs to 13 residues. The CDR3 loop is CAISASVTGELFF. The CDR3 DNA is TGTGCCATCAGCGCTAGCGTGACCGGGGAGCTGTTTTTT.

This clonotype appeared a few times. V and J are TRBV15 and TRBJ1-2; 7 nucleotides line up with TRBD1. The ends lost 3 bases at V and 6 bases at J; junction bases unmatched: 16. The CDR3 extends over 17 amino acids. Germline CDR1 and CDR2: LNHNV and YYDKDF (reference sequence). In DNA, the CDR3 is TGTGCCACCAGCAGGACCCAGGGACAGCTATCGTTAAATGGCTACACCTTC. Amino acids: CATSRTQGQLSLNGYTF.

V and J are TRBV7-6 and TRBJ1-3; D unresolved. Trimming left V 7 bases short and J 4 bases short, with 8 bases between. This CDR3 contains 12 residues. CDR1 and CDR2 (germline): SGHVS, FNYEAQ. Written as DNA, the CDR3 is TGTGCCAGCAAGACTACAGGAAACACCATATATTTT. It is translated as CASKTTGNTIYF.

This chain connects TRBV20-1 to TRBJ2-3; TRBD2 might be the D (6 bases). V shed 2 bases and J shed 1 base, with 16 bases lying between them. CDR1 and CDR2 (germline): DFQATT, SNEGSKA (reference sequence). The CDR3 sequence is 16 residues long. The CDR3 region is CSARSRDLGRTDTQYF. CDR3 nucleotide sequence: TGCAGTGCTAGATCCCGGGACTTGGGCCGCACAGATACGCAGTATTTT.

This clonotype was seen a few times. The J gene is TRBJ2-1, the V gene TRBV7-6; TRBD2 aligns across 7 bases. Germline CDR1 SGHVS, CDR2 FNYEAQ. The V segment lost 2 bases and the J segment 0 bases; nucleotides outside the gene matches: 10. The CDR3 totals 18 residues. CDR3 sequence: CASSLYNIGGSSYNEQFF. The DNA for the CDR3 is TGTGCCAGCAGCTTATATAATATCGGCGGGAGCTCCTACAATGAGCAGTTCTTC.

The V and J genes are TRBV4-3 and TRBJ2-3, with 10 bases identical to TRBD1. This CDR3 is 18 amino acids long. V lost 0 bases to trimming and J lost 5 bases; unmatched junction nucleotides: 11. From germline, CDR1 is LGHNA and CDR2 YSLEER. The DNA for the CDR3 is TGCGCCAGCAGCCAAGATATTATAAGGGGACAGGGGAGAGATACGCAGTATTTT. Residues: CASSQDIIRGQGRDTQYF.

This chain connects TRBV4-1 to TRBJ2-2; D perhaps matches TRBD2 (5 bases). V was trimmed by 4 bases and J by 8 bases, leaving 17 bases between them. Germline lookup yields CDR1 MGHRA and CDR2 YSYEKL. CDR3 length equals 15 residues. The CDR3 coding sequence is TGCGCCAGCAGCCGCCCGGGGTCTCAGTCGGGGGAGCTGTTTTTT. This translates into CASSRPGSQSGELFF.

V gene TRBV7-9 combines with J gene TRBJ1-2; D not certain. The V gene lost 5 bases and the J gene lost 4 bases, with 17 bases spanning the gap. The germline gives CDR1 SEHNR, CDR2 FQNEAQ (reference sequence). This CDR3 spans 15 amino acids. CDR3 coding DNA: TGTGCCAGCAGCCCGTGGGCAGACTTTTCCTATGGCTACACCTTC. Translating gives CASSPWADFSYGYTF.

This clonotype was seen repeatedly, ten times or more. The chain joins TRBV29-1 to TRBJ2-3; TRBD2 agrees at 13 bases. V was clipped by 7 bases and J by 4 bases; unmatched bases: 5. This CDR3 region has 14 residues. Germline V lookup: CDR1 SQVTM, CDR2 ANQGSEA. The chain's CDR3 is CSALLAGGADTQYF. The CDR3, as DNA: TGCAGCGCTCTACTAGCGGGAGGGGCAGATACGCAGTATTTT.

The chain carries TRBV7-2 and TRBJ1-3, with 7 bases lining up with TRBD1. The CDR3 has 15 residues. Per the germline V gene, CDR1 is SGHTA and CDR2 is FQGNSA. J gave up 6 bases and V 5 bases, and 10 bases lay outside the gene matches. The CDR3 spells CASSQPGQLKNTIYF. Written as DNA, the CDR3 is TGTGCCAGCAGCCAGCCGGGACAGTTGAAAAACACCATATATTTT.

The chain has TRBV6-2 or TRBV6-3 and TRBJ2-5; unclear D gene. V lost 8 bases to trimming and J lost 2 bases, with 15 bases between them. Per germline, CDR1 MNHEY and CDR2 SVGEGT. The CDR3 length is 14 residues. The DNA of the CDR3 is TGTGCCAGCCGCTCCATCCAGCTACAAGAGACCCAGTACTTC. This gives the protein CASRSIQLQETQYF.

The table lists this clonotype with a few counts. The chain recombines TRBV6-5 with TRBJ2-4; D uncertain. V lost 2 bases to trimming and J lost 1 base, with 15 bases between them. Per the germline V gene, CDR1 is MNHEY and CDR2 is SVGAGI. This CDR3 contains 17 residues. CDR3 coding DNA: TGTGCCAGCAGTTACGGACCGGCAGGTCCGGCCAAAAACATTCAGTACTTC. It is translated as CASSYGPAGPAKNIQYF.

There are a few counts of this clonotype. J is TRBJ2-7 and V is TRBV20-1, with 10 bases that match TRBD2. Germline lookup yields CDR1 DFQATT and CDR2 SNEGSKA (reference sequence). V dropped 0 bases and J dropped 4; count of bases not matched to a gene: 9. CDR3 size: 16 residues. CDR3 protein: CSARELRPSGGYEQYF. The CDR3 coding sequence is TGCAGTGCTAGAGAACTAAGACCTAGCGGGGGATACGAGCAGTACTTC.

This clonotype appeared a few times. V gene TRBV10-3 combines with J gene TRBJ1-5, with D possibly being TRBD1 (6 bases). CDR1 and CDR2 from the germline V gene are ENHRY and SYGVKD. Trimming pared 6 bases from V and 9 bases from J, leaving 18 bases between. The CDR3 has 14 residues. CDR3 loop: CAIRKDSPHSPQHF. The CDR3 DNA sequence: TGTGCCATCAGAAAGGACAGCCCACATTCGCCCCAGCATTTT.

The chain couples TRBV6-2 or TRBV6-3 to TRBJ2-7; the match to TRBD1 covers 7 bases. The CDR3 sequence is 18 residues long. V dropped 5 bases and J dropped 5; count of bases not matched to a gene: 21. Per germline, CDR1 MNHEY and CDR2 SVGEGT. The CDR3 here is CASSRFMYTKTGLDEQYF. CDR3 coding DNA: TGTGCCAGCAGTCGATTCATGTACACAAAGACAGGGCTGGACGAGCAGTACTTC.

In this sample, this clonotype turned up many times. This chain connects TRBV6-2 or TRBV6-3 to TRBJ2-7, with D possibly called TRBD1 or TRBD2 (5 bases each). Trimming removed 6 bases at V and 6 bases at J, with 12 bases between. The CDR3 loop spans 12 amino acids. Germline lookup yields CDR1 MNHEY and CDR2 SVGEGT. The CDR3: CASRKIGAEQYF. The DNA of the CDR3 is TGTGCCAGCAGAAAGATCGGGGCCGAGCAGTACTTC.

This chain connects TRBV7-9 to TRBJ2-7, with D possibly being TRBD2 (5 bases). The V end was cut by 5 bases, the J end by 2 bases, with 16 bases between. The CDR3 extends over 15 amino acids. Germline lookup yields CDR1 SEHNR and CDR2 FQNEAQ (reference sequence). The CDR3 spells CASSARESTAYEQYF. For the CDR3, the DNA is TGTGCCAGCAGCGCACGGGAATCCACCGCCTACGAGCAGTACTTC. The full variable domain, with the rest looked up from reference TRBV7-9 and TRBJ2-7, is DTGVSQNPRHKITKRGQNVTFRCDPISEHNRLYWYRQTLGQGPEFLTYFQNEAQLEKSRLLSDRFSAERPKGSFSTLEIQRTEQGDSAMYLCASSARESTAYEQYFGPGTRLTVT.

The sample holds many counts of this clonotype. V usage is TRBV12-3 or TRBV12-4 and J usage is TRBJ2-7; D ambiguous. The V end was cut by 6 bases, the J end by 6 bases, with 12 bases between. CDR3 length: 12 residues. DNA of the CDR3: TGTGCCAGCAGCCCTCGTGAGCTCGAGCAGTACTTC. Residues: CASSPRELEQYF.